This T cell receptor (beta chain) was obtained from a study of OX40 agonist ivuxolimab in advanced cancers. A note on the overall study: Ivuxolimab, which targeted the costimulatory receptor OX40 (CD134), was an agonistic, fully human IgG2 monoclonal antibody. In the dose-escalation cohort, 70% to 90% of patients were male, and the mean age was roughly 60 years with a range of roughly 20 to 80. Patients were allowed to have had prior anti-PD-1, anti-PD-L1 or anti-CTLA-4 therapy, and roughly 40% of the dose-escalation patients had been treated with checkpoint inhibitors. The paper covers the monotherapy dose-escalation part of the phase I ivuxolimab trial, which included N of about 56 patients. Of the approximately 53 patients in dose escalation, around 20 had hepatocellular carcinoma, about 15 had melanoma, 9 had renal cell carcinoma and 9 had head and neck cancer. Peripheral TCRbeta sequencing aimed to test whether ivuxolimab altered TCR sequence diversity and caused clonal T-cell expansion. Partial responses were achieved by three dose-escalation patients, of whom one had hepatocellular carcinoma and two had cutaneous melanoma. Intravenous ivuxolimab was administered to patients every 2 weeks at six dose levels: 0.01, 0.1, 0.3, 1.5, 3 and 10 mg/kg.

The trial excluded patients who had a history of autoimmune disease or who were on systemic immunosuppression. Peripheral blood for TCR sequencing was drawn from every dose cohort at baseline, at cycle 4 day 1 and at cycle 7 day 1. The samples were drawn from a first-in-human, open-label, multicenter phase I dose-escalation trial of ivuxolimab. The trial enrolled adults with locally advanced or metastatic head and neck squamous cell, hepatocellular, melanoma or renal cell carcinoma. Before TCR sequencing, CD4+ T cells and CD8+ T cells were sorted from peripheral blood as separate populations. For sequencing of the TCRbeta CDR3 region, genomic DNA was extracted from the sorted cells. The immunoSEQ Assay was used to sequence the TCRbeta CDR3 regions. In TCRdb, the immuneACCESS table is reduced to in-frame sequences with V and J assigned. These tables do not hold every clone; where another copy was compared, an unresolved V gene accounts for under half, and the others remain unexplained. This sample has 55,000 to 80,000 clones in its table, and almost 85% of those were observed once. Jointly, the top ten make up 5.5% of the sample.

Concerning this clone: It has no known antigen specificity. Per-nucleotide qualities are absent, and no much larger clonotype sits a single base away.

Study-wide findings and limitations: Antigen specificity was not determined for the clonally expanded peripheral T cells. After ivuxolimab, expanded clones were on average more numerous among CD8+ T cells than among CD4+ T cells. Low levels of normalized T-cell clonal expansion were also seen in some patients who did not respond. At doses of 0.1 to 3.0 mg/kg, clonal expansion of both CD4+ and CD8+ T cells in blood was seen between baseline and week 6. In the 0.1-3.0 mg/kg groups, partial responders had among the lowest normalized peripheral clonal expansion, particularly in CD8+ T cells.

From the cysteine up to the phenylalanine, the CDR3 has a length of 16 residues. Only CDR3 DNA remains: 48 bases, in frame from the first base. Trimming takes 4 bases off V and 9 bases off J; junction bases not matched to a gene: 7. According to the germline V gene (reference sequence), CDR1 reads MNHEY and CDR2 reads SMNVEV. The specimen was CD4+ or CD8+ T cells sorted from blood, collected in a trial of the OX40 agonist ivuxolimab. The V gene is TRBV27 and the J gene is TRBJ2-1, with 15 bases in between that match TRBD2. This TCR came from an adult with an advanced solid tumor such as melanoma, head and neck, liver or kidney cancer. At the DNA level, the sequence is TGTGCCAGCAGTTCCGGACTAGCGGGAGGGCGGGGTGAGCAGTTCTTC. Its protein reads: CASSSGLAGGRGEQFF.